The sample holds many counts of the clone carrying this T cell receptor (beta chain). Its target is not known. The CDR3 has 16 amino acids. Trimming shortened V by 5 bases and J by 4 bases, and 18 bases separated the two germline ends. The germline CDR1 and CDR2 sequences are SGHNT and YYREEE (reference sequence). The data originate from a study of early T cells in non-severe SARS-CoV-2 infection. Study at large: Sequencing was performed on bulk RNA from unsorted whole blood, leaving chains unpaired.

Regarding the study as a whole: Private and CD4 specificities were missed by VDJdb matching, skewed to anti-spike CD8.

Unique molecular identifiers tagged individual cDNA molecules. MiXCR was run by TCRdb on the 5' RACE reads, yielding one entry per CDR3 protein. Of some 66,000 distinct CDR3 sequences in the sample, about 12% were seen once. The TCR originated in an adult who was a healthcare worker with PCR-confirmed SARS-CoV-2 infection or an uninfected control (not recorded which). The rearrangement joins TRBV5-4 to TRBJ2-2; the D gene is possibly TRBD2 (7 bases). What was sequenced was whole blood. The CDR3 DNA follows: TGTGCCAGCAGTCCTCAAGGTGGGGGGGCCACCGGGGAGCTGTTTTTT. Amino acids: CASSPQGGGATGELFF.